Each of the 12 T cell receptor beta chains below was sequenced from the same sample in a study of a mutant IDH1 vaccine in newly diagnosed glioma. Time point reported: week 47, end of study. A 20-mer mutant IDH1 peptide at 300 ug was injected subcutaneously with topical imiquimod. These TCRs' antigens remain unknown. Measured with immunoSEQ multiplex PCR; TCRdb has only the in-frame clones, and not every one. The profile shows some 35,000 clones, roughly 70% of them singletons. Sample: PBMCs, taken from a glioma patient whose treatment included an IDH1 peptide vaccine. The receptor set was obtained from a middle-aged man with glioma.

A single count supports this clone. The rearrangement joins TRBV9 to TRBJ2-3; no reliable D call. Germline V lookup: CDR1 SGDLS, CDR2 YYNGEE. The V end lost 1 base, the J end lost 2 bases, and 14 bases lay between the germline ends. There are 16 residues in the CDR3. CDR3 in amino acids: CASSVNPTLSTDTQYF. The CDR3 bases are TGTGCCAGCAGCGTAAACCCGACTCTCTCCACAGATACGCAGTATTTT.

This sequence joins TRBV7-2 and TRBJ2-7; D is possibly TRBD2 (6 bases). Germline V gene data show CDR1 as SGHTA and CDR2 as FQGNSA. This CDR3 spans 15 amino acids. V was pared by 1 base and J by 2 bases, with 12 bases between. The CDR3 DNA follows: TGTGCCAGCAGCTTAGGAGCAGCGGGTACCTACGAGCAGTACGTC. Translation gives CASSLGAAGTYEQYV.

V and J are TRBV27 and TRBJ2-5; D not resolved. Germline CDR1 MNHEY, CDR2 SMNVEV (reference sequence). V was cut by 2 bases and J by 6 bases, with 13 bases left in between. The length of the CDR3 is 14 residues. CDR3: CASSLRRTEKTQYF. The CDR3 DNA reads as TGTGCCAGCAGTTTACGCAGGACGGAAAAGACCCAGTACTTC.

CDR3 region: CASSYTGVLSYNEQFF. The CDR3 region has the DNA TGTGCCAGCAGTTACACAGGGGTTTTATCCTACAATGAGCAGTTCTTC. The chain couples TRBV7-9 to TRBJ2-1; 7 bases align to TRBD1. V shed 6 bases, J shed 1 base, and the junction held 9 bases outside the gene matches. Germline assignment: CDR1 SEHNR and CDR2 FQNEAQ (reference sequence). CDR3 length equals 16 residues.

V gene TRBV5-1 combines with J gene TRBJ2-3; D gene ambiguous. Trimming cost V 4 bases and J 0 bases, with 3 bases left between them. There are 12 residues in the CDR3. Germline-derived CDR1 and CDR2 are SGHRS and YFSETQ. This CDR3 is CASSKSTDTQYF. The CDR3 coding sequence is TGCGCCAGCAGCAAAAGCACAGATACGCAGTATTTT.

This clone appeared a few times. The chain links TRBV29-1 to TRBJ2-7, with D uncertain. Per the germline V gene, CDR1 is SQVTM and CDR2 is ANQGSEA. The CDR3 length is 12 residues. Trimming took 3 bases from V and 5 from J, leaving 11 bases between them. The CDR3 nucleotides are TGCAGCGTTGACTTTTCCCAAAACGAGCAGTACTTC. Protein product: CSVDFSQNEQYF.

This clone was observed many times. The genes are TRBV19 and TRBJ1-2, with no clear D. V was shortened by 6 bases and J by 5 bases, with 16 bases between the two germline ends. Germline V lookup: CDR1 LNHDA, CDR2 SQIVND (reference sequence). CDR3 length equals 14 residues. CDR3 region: CASSPGPRPYGYTF. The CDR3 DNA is TGTGCCAGTAGCCCCGGGCCGCGGCCGTATGGCTACACCTTC. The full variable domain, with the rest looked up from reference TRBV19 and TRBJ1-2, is DGGITQSPKYLFRKEGQNVTLSCEQNLNHDAMYWYRQDPGQGLRLIYYSQIVNDFQKGDIAEGYSVSREKKESFPLTVTSAQKNPTAFYLCASSPGPRPYGYTFGSGTRLTVV.

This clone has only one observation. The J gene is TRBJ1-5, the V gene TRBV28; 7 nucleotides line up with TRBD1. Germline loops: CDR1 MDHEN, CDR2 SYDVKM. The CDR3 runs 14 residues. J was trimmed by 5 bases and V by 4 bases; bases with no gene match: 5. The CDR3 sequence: CASSSRGNHQPQHF. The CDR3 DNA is TGTGCCAGCAGTTCCAGGGGGAACCATCAGCCCCAGCATTTT.

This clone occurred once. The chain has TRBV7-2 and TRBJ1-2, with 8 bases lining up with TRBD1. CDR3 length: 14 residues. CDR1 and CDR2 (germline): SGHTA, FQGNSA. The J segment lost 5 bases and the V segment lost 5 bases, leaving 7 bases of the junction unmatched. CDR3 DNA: TGTGCCAGCAGCCCCGGACAGGGAGGATATGGCTACACCTTC. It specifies CASSPGQGGYGYTF.

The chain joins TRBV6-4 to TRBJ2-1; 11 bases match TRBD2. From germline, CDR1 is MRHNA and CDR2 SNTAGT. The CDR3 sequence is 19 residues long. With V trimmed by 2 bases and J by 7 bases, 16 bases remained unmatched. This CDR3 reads CASSDPEHQLAGVGNEQFF. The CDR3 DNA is TGTGCCAGCAGTGACCCAGAACACCAACTAGCGGGAGTAGGAAATGAGCAGTTCTTC.

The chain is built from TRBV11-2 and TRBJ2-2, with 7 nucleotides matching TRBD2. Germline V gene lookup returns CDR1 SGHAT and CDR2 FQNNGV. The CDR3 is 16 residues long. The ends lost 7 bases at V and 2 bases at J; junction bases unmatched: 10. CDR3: CASILGASGNTGELFF. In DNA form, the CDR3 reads TGTGCCAGCATTCTCGGGGCTAGCGGCAACACCGGGGAGCTGTTTTTT.

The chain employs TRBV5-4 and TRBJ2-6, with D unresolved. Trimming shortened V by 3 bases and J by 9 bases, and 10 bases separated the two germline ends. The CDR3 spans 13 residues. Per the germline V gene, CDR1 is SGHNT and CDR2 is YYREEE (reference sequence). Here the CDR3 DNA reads TGTGCCAGCAGCTGGAGTGGGTACAACGTCCTGACTTTC. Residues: CASSWSGYNVLTF.